This TCR beta chain was obtained from a study of T cells in Graves' hyperthyroidism and ophthalmopathy. Findings and caveats of the study: With a median lead of roughly 6.2 months before onset, the model predicted ophthalmopathy. Stable hyperthyroidism and ophthalmopathy were separated using 13 V-J signatures.

Notes on this clonotype: Its antigen is still unknown.

PBMCs were obtained from 10 ml fresh peripheral blood. From RNA transcripts, TCR beta CDR3 regions were amplified. HTBI primers were employed in a first-round RT-PCR of the TCR CDR3. TCRdb redid the calling of the multiplex PCR reads with MiXCR, one entry per CDR3 protein. The sample includes approximately 610,000 distinct CDR3 sequences, roughly 14% of them seen just once. The CDR3 loop spans 13 amino acids. With 4 bases removed from V and 4 bases from J, the gap between germline ends came to 10 bases. The germline CDR1 and CDR2 sequences are SQVTM and ANQGSEA. The sample consisted of blood. The rearrangement uses TRBV29-1 and TRBJ2-2, with a possible D match to TRBD2 (5 bases). The clonotype was recovered from a woman in her forties with Graves' ophthalmopathy. CDR3 in amino acids: CSVGPAGTGELFF. In nucleotides, the CDR3 is TGCAGCGTTGGACCCGCGGGCACCGGGGAGCTGTTTTTT.